Listed here are 3 T cell receptor beta chains from one sample, sequenced in a study of blood T cell repertoires in COVID-19. Clones were sequenced by immunoSEQ multiplex PCR, and TCRdb holds only the in-frame ones, with some missing. The table shows 200,000 to 300,000 clones, with approximately 90% occurring only once. The sequenced material came from PBMCs or T cells enriched from blood (not recorded which). These TCRs come from a man aged 50-59 years who had been exposed to COVID-19.

The chain recombines TRBV12-3 or TRBV12-4 with TRBJ1-2; 7 nucleotides line up with TRBD1. Unmatched junction bases numbered 7, after V lost 5 bases and J lost 7 bases. The CDR3 runs 13 residues. CDR3 amino acids: CASSDRVRSGYTF. Here the CDR3 DNA reads TGTGCCAGCAGTGACAGGGTTCGATCTGGCTACACCTTC.

V and J are TRBV19 and TRBJ1-5; tentative D call: TRBD1 (6 bases). The V gene lost 1 base and the J gene lost 0 bases, with 19 bases spanning the gap. Per germline, CDR1 LNHDA and CDR2 SQIVND (reference sequence). This CDR3 is 19 amino acids long. CDR3 in amino acids: CASSIVEGGVSYSNQPQHF. The CDR3 DNA reads as TGTGCCAGTAGTATAGTCGAGGGGGGGGTCAGCTATAGCAATCAGCCCCAGCATTTT.

This rearrangement joins TRBV2 to TRBJ1-6; TRBD1 matches at 7 bases. CDR1 is SNHLY and CDR2 is FYNNEI in the germline V gene. The junction had 12 bases not matched to a gene; V was cut back by 6 bases and J by 10 bases. The CDR3 contains 15 residues. In nucleotides, the CDR3 is TGTGCCAGCAGCGTTACACTGTTAGGGGGCTCACCCCTCCACTTT. Translating gives CASSVTLLGGSPLHF.